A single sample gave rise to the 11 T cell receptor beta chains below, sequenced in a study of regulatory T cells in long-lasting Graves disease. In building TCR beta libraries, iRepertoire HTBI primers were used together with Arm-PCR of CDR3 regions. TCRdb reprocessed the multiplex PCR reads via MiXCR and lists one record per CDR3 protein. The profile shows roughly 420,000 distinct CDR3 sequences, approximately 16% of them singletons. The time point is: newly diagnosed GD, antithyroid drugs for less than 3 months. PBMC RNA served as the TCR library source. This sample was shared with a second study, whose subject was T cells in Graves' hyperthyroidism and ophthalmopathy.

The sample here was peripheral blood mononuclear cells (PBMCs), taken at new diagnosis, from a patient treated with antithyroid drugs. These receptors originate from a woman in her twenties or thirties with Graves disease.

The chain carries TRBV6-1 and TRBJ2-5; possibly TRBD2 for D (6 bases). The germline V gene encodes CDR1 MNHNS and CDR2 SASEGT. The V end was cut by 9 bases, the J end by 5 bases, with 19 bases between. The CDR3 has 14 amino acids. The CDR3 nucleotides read TGTGCCAGTGCCACTCTGGGGGGTCGGGAGACCCAGTACTTC. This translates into CASATLGGRETQYF.

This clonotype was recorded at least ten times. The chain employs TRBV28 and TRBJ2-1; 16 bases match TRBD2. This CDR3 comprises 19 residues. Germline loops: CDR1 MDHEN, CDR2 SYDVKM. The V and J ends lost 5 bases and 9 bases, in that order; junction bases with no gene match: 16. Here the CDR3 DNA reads TGTGCCAGCAGTCCCCGTGTACCGGGACTAGCGGGAGGGGGGGGTGAGCAGTTCTTC. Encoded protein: CASSPRVPGLAGGGGEQFF.

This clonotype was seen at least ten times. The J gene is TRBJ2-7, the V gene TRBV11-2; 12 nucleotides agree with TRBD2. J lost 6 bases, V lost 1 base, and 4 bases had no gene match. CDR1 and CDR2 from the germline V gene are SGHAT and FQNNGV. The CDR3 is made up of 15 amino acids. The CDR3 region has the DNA TGTGCCAGCAGCTTAGGTCTAGCGGGAGGGCCCGAGCAGTACTTC. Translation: CASSLGLAGGPEQYF.

The CDR3 here is CASSSTSLNEQFF. DNA of the CDR3: TGTGCCAGCAGCTCGACTAGCTTGAATGAGCAGTTCTTC. The chain couples TRBV7-9 to TRBJ2-1, with 7 bases matching TRBD2. The germline gives CDR1 SEHNR, CDR2 FQNEAQ (reference sequence). This CDR3 has 13 residues. J lost 7 bases, V lost 4 bases, and 4 bases had no gene match.

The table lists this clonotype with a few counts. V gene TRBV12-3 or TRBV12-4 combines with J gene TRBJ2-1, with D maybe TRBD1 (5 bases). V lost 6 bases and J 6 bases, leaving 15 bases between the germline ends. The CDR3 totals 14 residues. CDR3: CASSPWGQANEQFF. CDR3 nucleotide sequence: TGTGCCAGCAGCCCATGGGGCCAGGCCAATGAGCAGTTCTTC.

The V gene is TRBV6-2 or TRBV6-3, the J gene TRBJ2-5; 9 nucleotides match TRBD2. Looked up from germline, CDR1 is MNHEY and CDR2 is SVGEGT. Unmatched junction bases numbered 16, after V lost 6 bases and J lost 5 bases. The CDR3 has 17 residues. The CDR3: CASSDGVLAGTRETQYF. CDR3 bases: TGTGCCAGCAGCGATGGGGTCCTAGCGGGGACAAGGGAGACCCAGTACTTC.

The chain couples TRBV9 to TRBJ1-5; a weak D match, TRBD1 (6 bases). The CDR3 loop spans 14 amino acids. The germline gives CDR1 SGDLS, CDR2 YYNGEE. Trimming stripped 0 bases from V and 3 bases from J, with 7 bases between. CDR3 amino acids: CASSVAGDNQPQHF. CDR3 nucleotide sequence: TGTGCCAGCAGCGTAGCAGGGGACAATCAGCCCCAGCATTTT. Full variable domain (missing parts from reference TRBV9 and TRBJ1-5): DSGVTQTPKHLITATGQRVTLRCSPRSGDLSVYWYQQSLDQGLQFLIQYYNGEERAKGNILERFSAQQFPDLHSELNLSSLELGDSALYFCASSVAGDNQPQHFGDGTRLSIL.

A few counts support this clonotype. DNA of the CDR3: TGTGCCAGTAGTCCCGGACAGGGGGCTAGACAGCCCCAGCATTTT. It encodes CASSPGQGARQPQHF. V gene TRBV19 combines with J gene TRBJ1-5; 11 positions agree with TRBD1. CDR1 is LNHDA, CDR2 SQIVND, per germline (reference sequence). This CDR3 is built from 15 residues. The V and J ends lost 5 bases and 7 bases, in that order; junction bases with no gene match: 7.

DNA of the CDR3: TGTGCCAGCACCCTTCAGTCGGCTGGCACCGGGGAGCTGTTTTTT. This translates into CASTLQSAGTGELFF. The chain has TRBV5-4 and TRBJ2-2; D unresolved. Germline V gene sequence: CDR1 SGHNT, CDR2 YYREEE (reference sequence). The CDR3 extends over 15 amino acids. V lost 6 bases, J lost 4 bases, and 16 bases lay in between.

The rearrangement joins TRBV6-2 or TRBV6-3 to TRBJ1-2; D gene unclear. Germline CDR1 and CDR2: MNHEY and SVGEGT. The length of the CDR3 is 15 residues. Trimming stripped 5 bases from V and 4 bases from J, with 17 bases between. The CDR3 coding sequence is TGTGCCAGCAGTCAAAAAGATGAGCTCCTCTATGGCTACACCTTC. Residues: CASSQKDELLYGYTF.

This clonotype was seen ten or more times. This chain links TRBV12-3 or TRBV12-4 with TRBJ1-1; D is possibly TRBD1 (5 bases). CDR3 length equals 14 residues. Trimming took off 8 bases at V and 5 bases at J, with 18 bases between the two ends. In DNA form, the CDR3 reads TGTGCCAGCGTCATAGGGGCAGGGAGGACTGAAGCTTTCTTT. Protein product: CASVIGAGRTEAFF.